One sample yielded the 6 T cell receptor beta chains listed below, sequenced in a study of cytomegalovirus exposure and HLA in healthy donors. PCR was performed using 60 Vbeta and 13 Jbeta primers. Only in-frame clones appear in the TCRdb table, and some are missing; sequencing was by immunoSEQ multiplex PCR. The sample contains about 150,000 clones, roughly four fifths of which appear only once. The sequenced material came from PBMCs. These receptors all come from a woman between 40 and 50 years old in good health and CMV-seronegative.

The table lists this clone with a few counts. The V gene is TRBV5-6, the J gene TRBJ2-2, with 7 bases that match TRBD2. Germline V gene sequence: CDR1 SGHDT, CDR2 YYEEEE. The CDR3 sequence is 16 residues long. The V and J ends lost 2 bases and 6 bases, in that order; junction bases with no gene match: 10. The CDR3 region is CASSFSGVVYAGELFF. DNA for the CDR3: TGTGCCAGCAGCTTCAGCGGGGTCGTTTACGCCGGGGAGCTGTTTTTT.

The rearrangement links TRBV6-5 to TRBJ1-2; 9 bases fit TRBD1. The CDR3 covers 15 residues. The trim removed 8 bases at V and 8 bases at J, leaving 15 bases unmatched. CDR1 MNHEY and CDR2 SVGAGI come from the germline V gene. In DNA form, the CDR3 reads TGTGCCAGCCTGCCATATTCCGGGACAGGGAGGGGCTACACCTTC. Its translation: CASLPYSGTGRGYTF.

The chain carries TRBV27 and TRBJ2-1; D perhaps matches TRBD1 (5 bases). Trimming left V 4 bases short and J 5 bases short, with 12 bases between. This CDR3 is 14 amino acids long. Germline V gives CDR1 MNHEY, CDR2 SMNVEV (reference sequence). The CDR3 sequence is CASSSQGANNEQFF. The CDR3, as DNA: TGTGCCAGCAGTTCCCAAGGGGCCAACAATGAGCAGTTCTTC.

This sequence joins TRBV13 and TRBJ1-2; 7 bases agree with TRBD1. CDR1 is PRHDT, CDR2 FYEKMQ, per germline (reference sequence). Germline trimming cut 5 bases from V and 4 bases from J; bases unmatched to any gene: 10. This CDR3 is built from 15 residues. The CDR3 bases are TGTGCCAGCAGCCCCCGACAGGGCCCCACCTATGGCTACACCTTC. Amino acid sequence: CASSPRQGPTYGYTF.

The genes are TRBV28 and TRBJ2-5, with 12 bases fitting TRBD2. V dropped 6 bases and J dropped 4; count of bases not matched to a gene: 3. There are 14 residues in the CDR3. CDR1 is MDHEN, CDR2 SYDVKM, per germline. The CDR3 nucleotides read TGTGCCAGCAGCCTAGCGGGGGGGCCAGAGACCCAGTACTTC. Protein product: CASSLAGGPETQYF.

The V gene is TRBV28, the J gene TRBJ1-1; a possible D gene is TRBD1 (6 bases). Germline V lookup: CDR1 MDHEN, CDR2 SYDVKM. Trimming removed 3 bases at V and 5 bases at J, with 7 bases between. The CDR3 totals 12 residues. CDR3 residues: CASSFGQTEAFF. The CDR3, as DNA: TGTGCCAGCAGTTTCGGACAGACTGAAGCTTTCTTT.